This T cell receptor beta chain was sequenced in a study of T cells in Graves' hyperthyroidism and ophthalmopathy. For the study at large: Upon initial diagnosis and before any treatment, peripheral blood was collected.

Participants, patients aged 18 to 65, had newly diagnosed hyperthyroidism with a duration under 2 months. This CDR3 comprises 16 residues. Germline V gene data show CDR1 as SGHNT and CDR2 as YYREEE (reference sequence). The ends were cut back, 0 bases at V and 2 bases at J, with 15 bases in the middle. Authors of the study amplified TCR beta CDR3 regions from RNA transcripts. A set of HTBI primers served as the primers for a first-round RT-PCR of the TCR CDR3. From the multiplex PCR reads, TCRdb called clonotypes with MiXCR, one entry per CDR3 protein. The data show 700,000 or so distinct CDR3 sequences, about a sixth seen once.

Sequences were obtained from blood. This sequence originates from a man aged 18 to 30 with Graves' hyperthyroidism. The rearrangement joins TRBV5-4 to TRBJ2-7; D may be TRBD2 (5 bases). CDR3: CASSLELASGPYEQYF. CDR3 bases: TGTGCCAGCAGCTTGGAGCTCGCCAGCGGCCCCTACGAGCAGTACTTC.